This T cell receptor (beta chain) was recorded in a study of shared clonotypes between healthy human individuals. Trimming took 3 bases from V and 2 from J, leaving 2 bases between them. Germline loops: CDR1 LNHDA, CDR2 SQIVND (reference sequence). This CDR3 is 13 amino acids long. Method: immunoSEQ multiplex PCR; TCRdb's copy keeps in-frame clones and lacks some. The sample lists around 1 million clones, over 60% occurring once. Overall study results and limits: The represented genetic and exposure-history diversity was limited by the small number of donors.

Every donor was a Caucasian adult from Nashville, Tennessee. Of note for this clone: Its specificity is unknown. Different DNA sequences within this sample yield the same CDR3.

The sequenced material came from memory CD4+ T cells sorted from blood. Subset given: CD45RA-negative fraction. This chain links TRBV19 with TRBJ2-6; D unresolved. The TCR sequence derives from a man aged 18 to 30 in good health. CDR3 sequence: CASSIAGANVLTF. The CDR3 region has the DNA TGTGCCAGTAGTATCGCTGGGGCCAACGTCCTGACTTTC.